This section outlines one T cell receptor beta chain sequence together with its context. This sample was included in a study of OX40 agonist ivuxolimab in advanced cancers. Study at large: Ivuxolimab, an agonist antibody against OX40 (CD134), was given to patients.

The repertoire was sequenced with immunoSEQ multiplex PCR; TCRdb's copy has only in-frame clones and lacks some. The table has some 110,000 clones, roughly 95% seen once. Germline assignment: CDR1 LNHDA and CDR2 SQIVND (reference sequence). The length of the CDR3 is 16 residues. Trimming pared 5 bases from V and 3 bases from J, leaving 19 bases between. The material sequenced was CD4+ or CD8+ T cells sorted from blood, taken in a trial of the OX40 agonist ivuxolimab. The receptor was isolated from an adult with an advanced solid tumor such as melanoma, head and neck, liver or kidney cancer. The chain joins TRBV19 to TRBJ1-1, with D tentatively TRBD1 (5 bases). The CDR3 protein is CASSRQGVAEDTEAFF. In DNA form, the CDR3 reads TGTGCCAGTAGTCGACAAGGGGTCGCGGAAGACACTGAAGCTTTCTTT.